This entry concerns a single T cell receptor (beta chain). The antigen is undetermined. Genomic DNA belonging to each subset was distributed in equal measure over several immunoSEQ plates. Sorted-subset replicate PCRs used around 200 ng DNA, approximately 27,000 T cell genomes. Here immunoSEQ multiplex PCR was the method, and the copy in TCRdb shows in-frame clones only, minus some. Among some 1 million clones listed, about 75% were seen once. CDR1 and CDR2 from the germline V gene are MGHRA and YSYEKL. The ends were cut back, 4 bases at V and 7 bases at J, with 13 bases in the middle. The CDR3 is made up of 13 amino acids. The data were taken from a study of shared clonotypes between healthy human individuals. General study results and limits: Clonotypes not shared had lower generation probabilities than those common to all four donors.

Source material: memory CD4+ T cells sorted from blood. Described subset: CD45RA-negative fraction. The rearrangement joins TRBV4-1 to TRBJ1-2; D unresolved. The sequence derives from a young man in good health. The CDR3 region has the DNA TGCGCCAGCAGCCCCGGGGTCCGGAGTGGCTACACCTTC. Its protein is CASSPGVRSGYTF.